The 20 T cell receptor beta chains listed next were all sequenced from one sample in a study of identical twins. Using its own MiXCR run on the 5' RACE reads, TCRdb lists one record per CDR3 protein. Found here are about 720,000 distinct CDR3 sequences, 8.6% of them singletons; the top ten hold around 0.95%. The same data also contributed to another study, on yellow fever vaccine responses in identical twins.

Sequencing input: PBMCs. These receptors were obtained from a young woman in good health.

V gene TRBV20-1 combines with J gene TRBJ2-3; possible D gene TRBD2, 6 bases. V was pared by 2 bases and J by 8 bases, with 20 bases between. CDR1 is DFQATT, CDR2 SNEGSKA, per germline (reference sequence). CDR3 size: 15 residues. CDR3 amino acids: CSARNPGTPGVTQYF. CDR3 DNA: TGCAGTGCTAGAAACCCCGGGACTCCCGGAGTTACGCAGTATTTT.

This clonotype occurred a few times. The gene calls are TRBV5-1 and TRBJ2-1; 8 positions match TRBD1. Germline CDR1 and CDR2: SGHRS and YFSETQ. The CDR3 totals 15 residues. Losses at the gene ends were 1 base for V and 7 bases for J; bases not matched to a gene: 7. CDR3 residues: CASSLLTGGRNEQFF. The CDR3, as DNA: TGCGCCAGCAGCTTGCTTACAGGGGGTCGGAATGAGCAGTTCTTC.

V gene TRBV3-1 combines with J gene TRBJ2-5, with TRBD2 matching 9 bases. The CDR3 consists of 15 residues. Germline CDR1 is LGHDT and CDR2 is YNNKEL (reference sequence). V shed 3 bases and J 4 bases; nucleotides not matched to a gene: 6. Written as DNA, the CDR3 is TGTGCCAGCAGCCAGGGGGGAGCGGGAGGAGAGACCCAGTACTTC. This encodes CASSQGGAGGETQYF.

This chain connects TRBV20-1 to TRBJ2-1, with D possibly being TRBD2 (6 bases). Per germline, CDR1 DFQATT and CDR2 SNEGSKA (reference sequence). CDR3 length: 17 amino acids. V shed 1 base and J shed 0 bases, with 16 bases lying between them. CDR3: CSARGLGGASSYNEQFF. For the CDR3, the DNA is TGCAGTGCTAGAGGGTTGGGCGGGGCGAGCTCCTACAATGAGCAGTTCTTC.

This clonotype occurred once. The CDR3 is CSARYAERCTDTQYF. Written as DNA, the CDR3 is TGCAGTGCTAGGTACGCGGAAAGGTGCACAGATACGCAGTATTTT. V is TRBV20-1 and J is TRBJ2-3, with D unresolved. Germline CDR1 DFQATT, CDR2 SNEGSKA (reference sequence). The CDR3 has 15 residues. V gave up 3 bases and J gave up 1 base, with 14 bases separating them.

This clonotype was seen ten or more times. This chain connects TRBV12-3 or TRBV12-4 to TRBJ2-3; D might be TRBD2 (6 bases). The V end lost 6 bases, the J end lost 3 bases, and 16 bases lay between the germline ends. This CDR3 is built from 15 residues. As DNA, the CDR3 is TGTGCCAGCAGAGGGGCCTCAAGCGGGACAGATACGCAGTATTTT. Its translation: CASRGASSGTDTQYF.

DNA for the CDR3: TGTGCCACCAGCAGAGATGGGACAGGGGGCGGAGAGACCCAGTACTTC. Translation: CATSRDGTGGGETQYF. The V gene is TRBV15, the J gene TRBJ2-5, with TRBD1 identical over 12 bases. This CDR3 contains 16 residues. After removal of 0 bases from V and 4 bases from J, the junction contained 3 bases not matched to a gene. Germline V CDR1 and CDR2: LNHNV, YYDKDF (reference sequence).

This CDR3 reads CASSQEIRGTGVAKNIQYF. CDR3 in DNA: TGCGCCAGCAGCCAAGAAATTCGTGGGACAGGGGTAGCCAAAAACATTCAGTACTTC. The chain employs TRBV4-1 and TRBJ2-4, with 10 nucleotides matching TRBD1. This CDR3 region has 19 residues. J gave up 0 bases and V 0 bases, and 8 bases lay outside the gene matches. Germline lookup yields CDR1 MGHRA and CDR2 YSYEKL.

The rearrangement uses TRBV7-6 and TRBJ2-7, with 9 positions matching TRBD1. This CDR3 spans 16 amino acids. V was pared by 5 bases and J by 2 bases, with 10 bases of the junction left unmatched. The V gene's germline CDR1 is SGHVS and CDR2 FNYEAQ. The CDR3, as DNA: TGTGCCAGCAGCACAGGGGGCCGGGACCAGACCTACGAGCAGTACTTC. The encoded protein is CASSTGGRDQTYEQYF. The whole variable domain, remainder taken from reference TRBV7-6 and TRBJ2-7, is GAGVSQSPRYKVTKRGQDVALRCDPISGHVSLYWYRQALGQGPEFLTYFNYEAQQDKSGLPNDRFSAERPEGSISTLTIQRTEQRDSAMYRCASSTGGRDQTYEQYFGPGTRLTVT.

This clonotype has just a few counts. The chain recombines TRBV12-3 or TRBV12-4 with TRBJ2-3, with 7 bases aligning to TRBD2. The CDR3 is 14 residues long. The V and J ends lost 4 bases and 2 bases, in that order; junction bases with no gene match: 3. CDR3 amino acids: CASSSGTTTDTQYF. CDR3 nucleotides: TGTGCCAGCAGTTCGGGGACTACCACAGATACGCAGTATTTT.

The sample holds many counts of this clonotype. For the CDR3, the DNA is TGTGCCAGCAGCTTTGTGGGGACTTCGAGCTCCTACGAGCAGTACTTC. It translates to CASSFVGTSSSYEQYF. This chain uses TRBV7-9 with TRBJ2-7; perhaps TRBD2 as D (6 bases). Germline V gene sequence: CDR1 SEHNR, CDR2 FQNEAQ (reference sequence). This CDR3 contains 16 residues. Trimming pared 3 bases from V and 0 bases from J, leaving 15 bases between.

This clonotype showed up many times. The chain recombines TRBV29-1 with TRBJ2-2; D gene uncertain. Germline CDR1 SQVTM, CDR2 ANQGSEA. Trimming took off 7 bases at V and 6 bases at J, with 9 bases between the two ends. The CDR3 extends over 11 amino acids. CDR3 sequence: CSATGSGELFF. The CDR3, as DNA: TGCAGCGCCACTGGTTCCGGGGAGCTGTTTTTT.

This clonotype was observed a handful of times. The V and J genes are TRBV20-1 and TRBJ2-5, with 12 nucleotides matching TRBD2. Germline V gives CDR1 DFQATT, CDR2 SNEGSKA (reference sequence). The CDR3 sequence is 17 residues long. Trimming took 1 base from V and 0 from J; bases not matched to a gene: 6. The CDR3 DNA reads TGCAGTGCTAGAGGCCGACTAGCGGGGGAGTACCAAGAGACCCAGTACTTC. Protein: CSARGRLAGEYQETQYF.

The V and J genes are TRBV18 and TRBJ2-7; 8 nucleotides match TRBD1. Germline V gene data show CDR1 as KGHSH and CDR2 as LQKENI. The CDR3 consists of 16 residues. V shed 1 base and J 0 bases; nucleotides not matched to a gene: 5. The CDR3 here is CASSPLGTGNSYEQYF. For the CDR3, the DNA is TGTGCCAGCTCACCACTAGGGACAGGCAACTCCTACGAGCAGTACTTC.

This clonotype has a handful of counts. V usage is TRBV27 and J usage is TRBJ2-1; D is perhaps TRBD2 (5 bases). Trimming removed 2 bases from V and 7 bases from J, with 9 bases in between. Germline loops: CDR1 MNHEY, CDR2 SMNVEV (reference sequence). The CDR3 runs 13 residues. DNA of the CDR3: TGTGCCAGCAGTTTACGAGGGTTGAATGAGCAGTTCTTC. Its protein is CASSLRGLNEQFF.

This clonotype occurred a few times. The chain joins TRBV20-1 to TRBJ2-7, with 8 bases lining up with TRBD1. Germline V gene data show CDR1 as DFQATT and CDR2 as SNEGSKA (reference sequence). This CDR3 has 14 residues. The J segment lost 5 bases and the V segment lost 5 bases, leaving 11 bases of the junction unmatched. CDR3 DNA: TGCAGTGCTCATCAGGGGGCGGAGATCAACGAGCAGTACTTC. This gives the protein CSAHQGAEINEQYF.

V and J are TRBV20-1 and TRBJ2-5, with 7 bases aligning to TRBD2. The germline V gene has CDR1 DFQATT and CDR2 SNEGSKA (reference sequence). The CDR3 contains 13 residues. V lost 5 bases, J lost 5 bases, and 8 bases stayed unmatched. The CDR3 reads CSAPGRALETQYF. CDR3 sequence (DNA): TGCAGTGCTCCGGGGAGGGCCTTGGAGACCCAGTACTTC.

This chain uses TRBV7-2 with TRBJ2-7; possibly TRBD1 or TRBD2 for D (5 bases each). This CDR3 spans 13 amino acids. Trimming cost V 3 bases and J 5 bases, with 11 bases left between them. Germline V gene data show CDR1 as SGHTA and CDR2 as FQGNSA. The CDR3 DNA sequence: TGTGCCAGCAGCTTTGGGGGTTCAAACGAGCAGTACTTC. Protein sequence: CASSFGGSNEQYF.

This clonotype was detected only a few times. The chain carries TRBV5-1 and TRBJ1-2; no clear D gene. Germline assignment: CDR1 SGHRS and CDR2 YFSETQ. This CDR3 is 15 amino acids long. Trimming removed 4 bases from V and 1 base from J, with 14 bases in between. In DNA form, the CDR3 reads TGCGCCAGCAGCGGGTCCAGACTTAATAACTATGGCTACACCTTC. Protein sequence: CASSGSRLNNYGYTF. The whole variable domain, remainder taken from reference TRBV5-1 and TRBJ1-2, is KAGVTQTPRYLIKTRGQQVTLSCSPISGHRSVSWYQQTPGQGLQFLFEYFSETQRNKGNFPGRFSGRQFSNSRSEMNVSTLELGDSALYLCASSGSRLNNYGYTFGSGTRLTVV.

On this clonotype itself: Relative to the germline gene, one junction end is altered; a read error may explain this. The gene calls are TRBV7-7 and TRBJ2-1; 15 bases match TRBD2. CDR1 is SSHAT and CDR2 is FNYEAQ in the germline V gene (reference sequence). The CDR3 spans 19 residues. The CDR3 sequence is CASSLGLAGGMSSYNEQFF. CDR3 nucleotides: TGTGCTAGCAGCTTAGGACTAGCGGGAGGGATGAGCTCCTACAATGAGCAGTTCTTC.